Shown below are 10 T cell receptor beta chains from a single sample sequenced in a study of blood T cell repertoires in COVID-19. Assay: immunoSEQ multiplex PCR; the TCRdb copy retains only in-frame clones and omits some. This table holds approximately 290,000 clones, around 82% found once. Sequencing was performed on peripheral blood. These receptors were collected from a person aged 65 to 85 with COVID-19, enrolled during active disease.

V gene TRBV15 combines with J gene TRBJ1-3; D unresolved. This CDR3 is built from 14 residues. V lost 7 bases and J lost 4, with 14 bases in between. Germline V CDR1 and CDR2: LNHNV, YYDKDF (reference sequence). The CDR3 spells CATKLGSLGNTIYF. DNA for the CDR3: TGTGCCACCAAATTGGGGAGCCTAGGAAACACCATATATTTT.

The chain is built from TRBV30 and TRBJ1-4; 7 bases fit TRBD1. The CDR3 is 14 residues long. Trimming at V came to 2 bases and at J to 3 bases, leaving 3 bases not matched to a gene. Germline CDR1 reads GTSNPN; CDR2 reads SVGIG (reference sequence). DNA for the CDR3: TGTGCCTGGAGTCCCGGGACAGCTAATGAAAAACTGTTTTTT. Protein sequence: CAWSPGTANEKLFF.

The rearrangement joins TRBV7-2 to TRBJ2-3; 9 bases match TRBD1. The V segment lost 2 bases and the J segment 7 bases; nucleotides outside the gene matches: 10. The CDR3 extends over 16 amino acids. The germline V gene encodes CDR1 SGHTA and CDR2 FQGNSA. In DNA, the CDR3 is TGTGCCAGCAGCTTAAGTCCCGGACAGGGGTCTCATACGCAGTATTTT. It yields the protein CASSLSPGQGSHTQYF.

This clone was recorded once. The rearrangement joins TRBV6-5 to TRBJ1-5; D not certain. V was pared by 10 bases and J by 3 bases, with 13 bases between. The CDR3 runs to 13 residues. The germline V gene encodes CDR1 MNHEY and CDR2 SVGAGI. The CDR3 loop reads CATLQWNNQPQHF. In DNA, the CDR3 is TGTGCCACCCTACAGTGGAACAATCAGCCCCAGCATTTT.

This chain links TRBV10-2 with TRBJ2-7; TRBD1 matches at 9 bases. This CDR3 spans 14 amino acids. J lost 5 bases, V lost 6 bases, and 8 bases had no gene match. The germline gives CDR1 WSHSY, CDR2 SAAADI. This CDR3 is CASRGQGKRNEQYF. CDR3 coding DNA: TGCGCCAGCAGAGGACAGGGGAAGAGAAACGAGCAGTACTTC.

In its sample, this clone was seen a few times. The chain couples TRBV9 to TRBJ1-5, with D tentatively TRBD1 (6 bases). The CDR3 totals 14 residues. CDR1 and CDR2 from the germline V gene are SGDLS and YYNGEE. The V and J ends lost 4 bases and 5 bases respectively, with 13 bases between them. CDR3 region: CASSTGQIDQPQHF. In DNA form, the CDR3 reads TGTGCCAGCAGCACCGGACAGATAGATCAGCCCCAGCATTTT.

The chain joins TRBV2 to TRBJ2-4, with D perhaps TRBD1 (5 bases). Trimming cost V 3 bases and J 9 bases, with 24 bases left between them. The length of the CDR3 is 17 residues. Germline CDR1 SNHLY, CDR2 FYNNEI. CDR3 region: CASSERTWGRKIVIQYF. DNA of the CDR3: TGTGCCAGCAGTGAGCGGACCTGGGGCCGAAAAATTGTCATTCAGTACTTC.

The CDR3 reads CASSVVAGNMNTEAFF. The CDR3 DNA is TGCGCCAGCAGCGTGGTAGCAGGGAACATGAACACTGAAGCTTTCTTT. The chain employs TRBV4-1 and TRBJ1-1; possibly TRBD1 for D (5 bases). The ends were cut back, 5 bases at V and 0 bases at J, with 16 bases in the middle. Germline lookup yields CDR1 MGHRA and CDR2 YSYEKL. This CDR3 has 16 amino acids.

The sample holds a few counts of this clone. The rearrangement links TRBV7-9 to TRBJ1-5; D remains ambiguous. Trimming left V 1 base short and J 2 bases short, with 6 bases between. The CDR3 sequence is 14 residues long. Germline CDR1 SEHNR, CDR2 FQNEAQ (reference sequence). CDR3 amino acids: CASSLEQGNQPQHF. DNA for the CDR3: TGTGCCAGCAGCTTAGAGCAGGGCAATCAGCCCCAGCATTTT.

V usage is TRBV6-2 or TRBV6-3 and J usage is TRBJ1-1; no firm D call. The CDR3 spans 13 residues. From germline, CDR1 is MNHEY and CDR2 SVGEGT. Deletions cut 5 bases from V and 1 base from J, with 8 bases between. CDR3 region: CASSITENTEAFF. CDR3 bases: TGTGCCAGCAGTATCACAGAGAACACTGAAGCTTTCTTT.